Described below is a single TCR beta chain sequence and its context. This clonotype has a handful of counts. The antigen it recognizes is unknown. No per-base quality is available; no much larger clone lies one base away. What the treatment or condition label conveys for this sample: allogeneic hematopoietic cell transplantation with graft depleted of TCRalphabeta T cells and CD19 B cells. The transplant recipients were children given TCRalphabeta/CD19-depleted allogeneic hematopoietic cell grafts. This sample was taken from a study of T-cell reconstitution after alpha-beta-depleted transplantation in children (dated by TCRdb to about 2016). At the level of the whole study: Using TCR repertoire profiling, the study followed T-cell immune reconstitution in a quantitative way in children after TCRalphabeta/CD19-depleted allogeneic hematopoietic cell transplantation.

Library method: PCR. Sequencing instrument: Illumina HiSeq 2500. Molecular barcoding was employed in the preparation of TCR libraries, with unique molecular identifiers being used to normalize TCRbeta repertoire quantification. TCRdb reworked the public reads: Q25 trimming with fastp, MiXCR clone assembly, productive beta chains retained. Duplicate CDR3 protein sequences are folded into a single record with the most common DNA and genes. The sample table holds 450,000 to 550,000 distinct CDR3 sequences, of which roughly 10% were seen once. The ten largest clones add up to 11% to 15% of the sample. The study at large found these results: In some patients, high TCRbeta diversity at day 60 was attributed to recipient T cells and intrathymic progenitors that had survived conditioning. Hyperexpanded clone frequencies declined over subsequent months; after one year, T-cell counts and TCRbeta diversity were mostly attributed to newly produced T cells. The apparently early recovery of alphabetaT-cell counts about two months after transplant reportedly depended on only several hundred rapidly expanded clones that came from non-depleted graft cells.

Trimming takes 2 bases from V and 2 bases from J, and the germline ends sit 10 bases apart. The germline V gene provides CDR1 SGHRS and CDR2 YFSETQ. The CDR3 runs 14 residues from the cysteine to the phenylalanine. Of the read, only the CDR3 DNA is kept; its 42 bases are in frame from base 1. This receptor was identified in a female patient under 10 years old who had a stem cell transplant for aplastic anemia, so the T cells may come from the graft donor. Sequenced here: PBMCs, mostly from graft donor cells, sampled 180 days after TCRalphabeta/CD19-depleted stem cell transplant. The sequence links TRBV5-1 to TRBJ1-1, with the identity of the D gene unclear. DNA sequence: TGCGCCAGCAGCTTCTCGTCAGACAACACTGAAGCTTTCTTT. This sequence encodes CASSFSSDNTEAFF. Outside the CDR3, residues come from the reference TRBV5-1 and TRBJ1-1 proteins, so the full variable domain is: KAGVTQTPRYLIKTRGQQVTLSCSPISGHRSVSWYQQTPGQGLQFLFEYFSETQRNKGNFPGRFSGRQFSNSRSEMNVSTLELGDSALYLCASSFSSDNTEAFFGQGTRLTVV.